This T cell receptor beta chain was profiled in a study of CD8 T cells in ankylosing spondylitis. The CDR3 length is 16 residues. V was pared by 4 bases and J by 2 bases, with 8 bases of the junction left unmatched. Germline values: CDR1 SGDLS, CDR2 YYNGEE. TCRdb reprocessed the 5' RACE reads with MiXCR, giving one entry per CDR3 protein. The table includes tens of thousands of distinct CDR3 sequences, 2.5% to 3% detected once. This clonotype was counted ten times or more. This TCR derives from a female donor with ankylosing spondylitis or in good health (not recorded which). Sequencing was performed on blood, either unsorted or a sorted T cell fraction (not recorded which). The chain carries TRBV9 and TRBJ2-5, with 10 bases matching TRBD2. CDR3 nucleotides: TGTGCCAGCAGCCTCGGGGTAGCGGGGGGTCAAGAGACCCAGTACTTC. Protein product: CASSLGVAGGQETQYF.